This is a list of T cell receptor beta chains from one sample in a study of OX40 agonist ivuxolimab in advanced cancers. The method was immunoSEQ multiplex PCR; TCRdb's version includes in-frame clones alone and lacks a portion of them. The profile shows over 70,000 clones, approximately 90% of them singletons. Here the sequenced sample was CD4+ or CD8+ T cells sorted from blood, taken in a trial of the OX40 agonist ivuxolimab. All receptors derive from an adult with an advanced solid tumor such as melanoma, head and neck, liver or kidney cancer. Each CDR3 is given with its conserved first and last residue. The order of the fields is CDR3 protein, V gene.

CASSTPQQGGDDTGELFF	TRBV19
CASSFWPERTYEQYF	TRBV7-9
CASSPSASADTGELFF	TRBV7-3
CSVVSGEQFF	TRBV29-1
CASKGQNYNEQFF	TRBV19
CASSLAGIYGYTF	TRBV5-4
CASSEGWQRRRGQPQHF	TRBV6-1
CASSLRGIYEQYF	TRBV11-3
CASSPGTLNTEAFF	TRBV27
CASSEAEETDTQYF	TRBV6-1
CASSPTGTGSSYEQYF	TRBV2
CSFLNTGDIQYF	TRBV29-1
CASSVGGLTNEQYF	TRBV9
CASSLARKNIQYF	TRBV7-2
CASSGPGQEDSGNTIYF	TRBV7-8
CASTYWGPGGYTF	TRBV7-9